This T cell receptor (beta chain) emerged from a study of shared clonotypes between healthy human individuals. Produced via immunoSEQ multiplex PCR; TCRdb's table is partial and in-frame only. The sample holds fewer than 100,000 clones, about two thirds seen once. CDR3 length: 17 amino acids. Sequenced sample: memory CD8+ T cells sorted from blood. Subset noted: CD45RO+ cells pooled with CCR7-negative TemRA cells. The rearrangement uses TRBV21-1 and TRBJ2-4; TRBD1, as called in the table, went unchecked against the DNA. TRBV21-1 is annotated as a pseudogene. The receptor's source is a man aged 25 to 45 in good health. The CDR3 bases are TGTGCCAGCAGCAAAAATGGACAGGGGGCGGCCAAAAACATTCAGTACTTC. Translation gives CASSKNGQGAAKNIQYF.